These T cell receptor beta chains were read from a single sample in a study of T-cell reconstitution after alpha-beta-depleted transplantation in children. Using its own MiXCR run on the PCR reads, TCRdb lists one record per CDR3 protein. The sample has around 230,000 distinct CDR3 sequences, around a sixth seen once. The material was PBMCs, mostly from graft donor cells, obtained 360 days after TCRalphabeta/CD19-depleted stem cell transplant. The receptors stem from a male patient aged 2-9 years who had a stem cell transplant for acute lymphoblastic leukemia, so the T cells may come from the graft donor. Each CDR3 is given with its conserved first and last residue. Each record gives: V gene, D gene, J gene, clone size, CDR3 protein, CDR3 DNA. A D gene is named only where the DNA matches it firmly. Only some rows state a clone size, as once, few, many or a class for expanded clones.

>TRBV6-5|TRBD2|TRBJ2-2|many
CASSSPGVAGYTGELFF
TGTGCCAGCAGTTCCCCTGGTGTAGCGGGATACACCGGGGAGCTGTTTTTT
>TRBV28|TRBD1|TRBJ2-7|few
CASSFSGWDRGYEQYF
TGTGCCAGCAGTTTTTCCGGCTGGGACAGGGGCTACGAGCAGTACTTC
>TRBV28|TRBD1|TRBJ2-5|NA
CASSRSKTGKETQYF
TGTGCCAGCAGTCGATCCAAGACAGGGAAAGAGACCCAGTACTTC
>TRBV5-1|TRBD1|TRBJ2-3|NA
CASSNGGQPTDTQYF
TGCGCCAGCAGCAATGGGGGACAGCCCACAGATACGCAGTATTTT
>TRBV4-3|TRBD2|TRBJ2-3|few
CASSQSLLGTSGVDTQYF
TGCGCCAGCAGCCAAAGTCTGCTCGGGACTAGCGGGGTAGATACGCAGTATTTT
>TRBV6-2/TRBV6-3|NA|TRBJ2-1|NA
CASSYGVLRDTTYNEQFF
TGTGCCAGCAGTTATGGGGTTCTGCGGGACACGACCTACAATGAGCAGTTCTTC
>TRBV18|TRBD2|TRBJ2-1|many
CASAGLASRNEQFF
TGTGCCAGCGCGGGACTAGCATCTCGCAATGAGCAGTTCTTC
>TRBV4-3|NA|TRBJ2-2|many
CASSQAGDRMNTGELFF
TGCGCCAGCAGCCAAGCAGGGGATAGGATGAACACCGGGGAGCTGTTTTTT
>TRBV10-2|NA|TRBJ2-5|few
CASSDGSFQETQYF
TGCGCCAGCAGTGATGGCAGCTTCCAAGAGACCCAGTACTTC
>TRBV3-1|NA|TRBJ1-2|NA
CASSQDRYDGYTF
TGTGCCAGCAGCCAAGATCGATACGATGGCTACACCTTC
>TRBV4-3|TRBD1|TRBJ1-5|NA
CASSPDRAPHQPQHF
TGCGCCAGCAGCCCGGACAGGGCTCCCCATCAGCCCCAGCATTTT
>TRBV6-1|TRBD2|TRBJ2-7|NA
CASRTGLAHARGYEQYF
TGTGCCAGCAGGACGGGACTAGCGCATGCCCGTGGCTACGAGCAGTACTTC
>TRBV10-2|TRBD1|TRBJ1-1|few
CASSEFQGGTEAFF
TGCGCCAGCAGTGAGTTTCAGGGGGGAACTGAAGCTTTCTTT
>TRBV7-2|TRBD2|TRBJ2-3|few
CASSLGLTSEFTDTQYF
TGTGCCAGCAGCTTAGGGCTCACTAGCGAGTTCACAGATACGCAGTATTTT
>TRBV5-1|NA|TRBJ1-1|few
CASSLQQWNTEAFF
TGCGCCAGCAGCTTACAGCAGTGGAACACTGAAGCTTTCTTT
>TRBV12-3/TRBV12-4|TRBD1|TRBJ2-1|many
CASSDTGTVPYNEQFF
TGTGCCAGCAGTGATACGGGGACAGTACCTTACAATGAGCAGTTCTTC
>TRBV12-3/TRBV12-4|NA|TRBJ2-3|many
CASSLGQGRDTQYF
TGTGCCAGCAGTCTGGGGCAGGGAAGAGATACGCAGTATTTT
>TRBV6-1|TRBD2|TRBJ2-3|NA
CASRPTAGGDTQYF
TGTGCCAGCAGGCCTACAGCGGGGGGAGATACGCAGTATTTT
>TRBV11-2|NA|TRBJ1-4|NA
CASSSRPGATNEKLFF
TGTGCCAGCAGTTCCCGACCGGGAGCAACTAATGAAAAACTGTTTTTT
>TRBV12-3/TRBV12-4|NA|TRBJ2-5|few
CASSGGLGETQYF
TGTGCCAGCAGTGGTGGACTCGGGGAGACCCAGTACTTC
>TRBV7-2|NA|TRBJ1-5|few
CASSLGSARSQPQHF
TGTGCCAGCAGCTTGGGATCGGCTCGTTCTCAGCCCCAGCATTTT
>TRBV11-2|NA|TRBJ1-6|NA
CASSLAPRTNSPLHF
TGTGCCAGCAGCTTAGCCCCTCGAACGAATTCACCCCTCCACTTT
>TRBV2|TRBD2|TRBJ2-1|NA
CASRGGLLASYNEQFF
TGTGCCAGCAGGGGGGGGTTGCTGGCCTCCTACAATGAGCAGTTCTTC
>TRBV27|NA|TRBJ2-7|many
CASSPYPPGQAYEQYF
TGTGCCAGCAGTCCCTATCCACCGGGACAAGCCTACGAGCAGTACTTC
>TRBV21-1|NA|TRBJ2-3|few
CASGSTPCTDTQYF
TGTGCCAGCGGGTCGACACCCTGCACAGATACGCAGTATTTT
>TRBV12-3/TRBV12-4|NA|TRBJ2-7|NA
CASSPMIGGEQYF
TGTGCCAGCAGTCCGATGATTGGGGGGGAGCAGTACTTC
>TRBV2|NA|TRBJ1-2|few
CASSELGYTF
TGTGCCAGCAGTGAGCTGGGCTACACCTTC
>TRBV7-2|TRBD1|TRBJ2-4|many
CASLGQGINIQYF
TGTGCCAGCTTGGGACAGGGGATAAACATTCAGTACTTC
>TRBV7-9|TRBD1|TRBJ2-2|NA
CASSVTGASRTGELFF
TGTGCCAGCAGCGTGACAGGGGCCTCGAGAACCGGGGAGCTGTTTTTT
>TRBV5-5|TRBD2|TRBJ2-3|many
CASSSRLAGGPSQYF
TGTGCCAGCAGCTCTCGACTAGCGGGGGGCCCATCGCAGTATTTT
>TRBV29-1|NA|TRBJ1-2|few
CSVGFRGNPSYPYGYTF
TGCAGCGTTGGATTTCGGGGCAATCCCTCTTACCCATATGGCTACACCTTC
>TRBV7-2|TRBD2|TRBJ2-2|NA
CASSRYRDYRGELFF
TGTGCCAGCAGCAGGTACCGGGACTACAGAGGGGAGCTGTTTTTT
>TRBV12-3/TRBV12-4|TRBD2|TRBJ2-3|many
CASSLLAGGPHTQYF
TGTGCCAGCAGCCTTCTGGCGGGGGGGCCGCATACGCAGTATTTT
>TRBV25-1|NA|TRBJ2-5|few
CASRFTGEETQYF
TGTGCCAGCAGATTTACGGGGGAAGAGACCCAGTACTTC
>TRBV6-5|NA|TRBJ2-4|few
CASSYLHTKNIQYF
TGTGCCAGCAGTTACTTACATACCAAAAACATTCAGTACTTC
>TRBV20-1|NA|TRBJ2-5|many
CSAQERGPAETQYF
TGCAGTGCTCAGGAGAGGGGACCGGCAGAGACCCAGTACTTC